This T cell receptor beta chain was recovered during a study of response to subunit inactivated influenza vaccine. Study conclusions and caveats: T cells newly recruited by each seasonal influenza vaccination are few, the authors suggested.

TCRdb reprocessed the RT-PCR reads via MiXCR and lists one record per CDR3 protein. The table has approximately 680,000 distinct CDR3 sequences, approximately 14% seen once. This clonotype has a count of ten or more. As yet, its antigen is unknown. V lost 7 bases, J lost 5 bases, and 8 bases stayed unmatched. The CDR3 extends over 14 amino acids. The germline V gene has CDR1 LNHNV and CDR2 YYDKDF (reference sequence). The chain carries TRBV15 and TRBJ2-1; 7 bases agree with TRBD1. This material consisted of PBMCs from blood, taken 12 days after vaccination. The sequence came from a man between 50 and 59 years old who received an inactivated influenza vaccine. The CDR3 loop reads CATKPRDSNNEQFF. In DNA, the CDR3 is TGTGCCACCAAACCCCGGGACAGTAACAATGAGCAGTTCTTC.